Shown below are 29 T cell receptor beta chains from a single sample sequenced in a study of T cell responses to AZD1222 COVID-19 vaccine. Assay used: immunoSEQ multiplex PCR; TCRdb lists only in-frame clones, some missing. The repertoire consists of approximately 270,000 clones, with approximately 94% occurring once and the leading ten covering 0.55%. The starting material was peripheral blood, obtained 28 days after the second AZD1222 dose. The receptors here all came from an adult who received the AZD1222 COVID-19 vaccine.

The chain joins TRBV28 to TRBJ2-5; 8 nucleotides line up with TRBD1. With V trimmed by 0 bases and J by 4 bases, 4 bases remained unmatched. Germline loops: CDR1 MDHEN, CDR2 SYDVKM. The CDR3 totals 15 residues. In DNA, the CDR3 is TGTGCCAGCAGTTTATGGCAGGGGGCAGGAGAGACCCAGTACTTC. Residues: CASSLWQGAGETQYF.

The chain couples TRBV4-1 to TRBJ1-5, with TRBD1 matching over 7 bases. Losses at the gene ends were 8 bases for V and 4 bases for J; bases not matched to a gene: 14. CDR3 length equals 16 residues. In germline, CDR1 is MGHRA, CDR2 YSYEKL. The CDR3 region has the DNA TGCGCCAGCGGAGACCGTCCAGGGGGGGGGAATCAGCCCCAGCATTTT. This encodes CASGDRPGGGNQPQHF.

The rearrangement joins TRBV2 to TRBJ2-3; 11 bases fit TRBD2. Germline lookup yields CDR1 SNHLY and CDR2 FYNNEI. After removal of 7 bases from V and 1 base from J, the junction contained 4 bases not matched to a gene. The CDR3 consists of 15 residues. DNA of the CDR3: TGTGCCAGCACTAAGGGACTAGCGGGCACAGATACGCAGTATTTT. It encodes CASTKGLAGTDTQYF. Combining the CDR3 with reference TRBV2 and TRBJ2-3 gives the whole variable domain EPEVTQTPSHQVTQMGQEVILRCVPISNHLYFYWYRQILGQKVEFLVSFYNNEISEKSEIFDDQFSVERPDGSNFTLKIRSTKLEDSAMYFCASTKGLAGTDTQYFGPGTRLTVL.

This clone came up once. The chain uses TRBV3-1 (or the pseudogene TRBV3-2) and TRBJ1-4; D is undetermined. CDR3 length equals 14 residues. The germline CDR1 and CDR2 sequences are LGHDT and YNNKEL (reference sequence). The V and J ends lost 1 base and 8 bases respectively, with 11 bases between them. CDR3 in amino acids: CASSQVAGSEKLFF. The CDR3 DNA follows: TGTGCCAGCAGCCAAGTTGCGGGGAGCGAAAAACTGTTTTTT.

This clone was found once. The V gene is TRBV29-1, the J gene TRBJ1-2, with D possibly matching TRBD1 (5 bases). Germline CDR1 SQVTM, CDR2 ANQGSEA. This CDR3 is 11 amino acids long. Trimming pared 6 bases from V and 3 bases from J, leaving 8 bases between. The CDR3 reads CSVDSYYGYTF. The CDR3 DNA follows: TGCAGCGTAGACAGCTACTATGGCTACACCTTC.

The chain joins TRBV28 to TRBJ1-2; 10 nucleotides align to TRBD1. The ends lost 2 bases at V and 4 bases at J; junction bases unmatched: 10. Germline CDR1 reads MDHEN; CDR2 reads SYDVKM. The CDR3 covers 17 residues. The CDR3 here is CASSLHGTGVPPYGYTF. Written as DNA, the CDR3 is TGTGCCAGCAGTTTACACGGGACAGGGGTCCCCCCCTATGGCTACACCTTC.

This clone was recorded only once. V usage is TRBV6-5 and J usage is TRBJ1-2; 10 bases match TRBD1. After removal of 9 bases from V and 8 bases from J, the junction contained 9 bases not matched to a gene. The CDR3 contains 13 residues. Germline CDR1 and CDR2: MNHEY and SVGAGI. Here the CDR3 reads CASHERDRGGYTF. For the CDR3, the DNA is TGTGCCAGTCATGAGAGGGACAGGGGAGGCTACACCTTC.

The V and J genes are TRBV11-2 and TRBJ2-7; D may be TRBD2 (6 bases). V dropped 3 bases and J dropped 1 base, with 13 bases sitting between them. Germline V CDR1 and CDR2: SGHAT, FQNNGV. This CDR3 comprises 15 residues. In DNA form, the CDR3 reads TGTGCCAGCAGCTTGGACTACGTTTGGTCCTACGAGCAGTACTTC. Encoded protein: CASSLDYVWSYEQYF.

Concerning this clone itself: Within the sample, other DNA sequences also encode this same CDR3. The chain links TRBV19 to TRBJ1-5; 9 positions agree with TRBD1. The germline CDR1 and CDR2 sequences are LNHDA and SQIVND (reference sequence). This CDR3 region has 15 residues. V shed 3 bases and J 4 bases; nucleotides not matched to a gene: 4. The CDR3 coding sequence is TGTGCCAGTAGTATTTGGGACAGGGAAAATCAGCCCCAGCATTTT. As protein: CASSIWDRENQPQHF.

The CDR3: CASSWGQGSYSPLHF. DNA of the CDR3: TGTGCCAGCAGCTGGGGACAGGGGAGCTATTCACCCCTCCACTTT. The chain carries TRBV7-9 and TRBJ1-6, with 10 bases identical to TRBD1. V was clipped by 4 bases and J by 8 bases; unmatched bases: 5. Germline lookup yields CDR1 SEHNR and CDR2 FQNEAQ (reference sequence). There are 15 residues in the CDR3.

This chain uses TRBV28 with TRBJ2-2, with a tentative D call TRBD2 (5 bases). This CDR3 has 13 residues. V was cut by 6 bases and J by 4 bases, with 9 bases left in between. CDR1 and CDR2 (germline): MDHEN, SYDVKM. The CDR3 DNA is TGTGCCAGCAGGAGGGCAGCCACCGGGGAGCTGTTTTTT. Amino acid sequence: CASRRAATGELFF.

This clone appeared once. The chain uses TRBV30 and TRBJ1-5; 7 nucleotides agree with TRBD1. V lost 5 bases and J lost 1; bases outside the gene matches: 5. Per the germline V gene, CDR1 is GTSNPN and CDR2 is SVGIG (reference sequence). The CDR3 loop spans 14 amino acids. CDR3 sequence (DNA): TGTGCCTGGGGGAGGGGGCAGAGCAATCAGCCCCAGCATTTT. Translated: CAWGRGQSNQPQHF.

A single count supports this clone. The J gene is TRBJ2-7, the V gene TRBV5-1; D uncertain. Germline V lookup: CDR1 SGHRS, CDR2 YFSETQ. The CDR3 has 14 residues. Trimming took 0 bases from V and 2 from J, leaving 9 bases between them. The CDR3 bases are TGCGCCAGCAGCTTGGGACGTAACGCCTACGAGCAGTACTTC. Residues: CASSLGRNAYEQYF.

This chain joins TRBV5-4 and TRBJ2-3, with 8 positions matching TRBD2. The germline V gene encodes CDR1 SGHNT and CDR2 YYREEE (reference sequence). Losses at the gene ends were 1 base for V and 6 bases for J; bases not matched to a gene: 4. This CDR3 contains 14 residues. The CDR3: CASSLRGGPDTQYF. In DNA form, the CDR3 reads TGTGCCAGCAGCTTGCGGGGGGGGCCCGATACGCAGTATTTT.

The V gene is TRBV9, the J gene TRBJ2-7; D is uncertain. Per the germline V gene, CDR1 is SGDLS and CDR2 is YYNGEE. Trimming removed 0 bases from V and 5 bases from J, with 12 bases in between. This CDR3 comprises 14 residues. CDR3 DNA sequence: TGTGCCAGCAGCGTAGAACCGACCACCCACGAGCAGTACTTC. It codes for CASSVEPTTHEQYF.

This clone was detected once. The CDR3 here is CASSLAGGPGTGELFF. The CDR3, as DNA: TGCGCCAGCAGCTTGGCCGGGGGCCCGGGGACCGGGGAGCTGTTTTTT. The gene calls are TRBV5-1 and TRBJ2-2; D may correspond to TRBD1 or TRBD2 (6 bases each). The CDR3 sequence is 16 residues long. V lost 0 bases to trimming and J lost 5 bases, with 14 bases between them. CDR1 is SGHRS, CDR2 YFSETQ, per germline.

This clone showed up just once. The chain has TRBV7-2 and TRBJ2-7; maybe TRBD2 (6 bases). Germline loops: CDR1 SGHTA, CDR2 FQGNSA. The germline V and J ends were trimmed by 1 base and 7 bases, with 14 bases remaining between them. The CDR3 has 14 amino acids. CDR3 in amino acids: CASSLVRERSEQYF. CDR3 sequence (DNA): TGTGCCAGCAGCTTAGTTCGGGAGAGGAGTGAGCAGTACTTC.

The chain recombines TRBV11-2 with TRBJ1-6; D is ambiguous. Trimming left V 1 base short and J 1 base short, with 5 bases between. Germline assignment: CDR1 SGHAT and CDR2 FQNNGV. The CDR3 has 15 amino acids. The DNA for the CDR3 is TGTGCCAGCAGCTTAGCGGTTTCCTATAATTCACCCCTCCACTTT. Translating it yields CASSLAVSYNSPLHF.

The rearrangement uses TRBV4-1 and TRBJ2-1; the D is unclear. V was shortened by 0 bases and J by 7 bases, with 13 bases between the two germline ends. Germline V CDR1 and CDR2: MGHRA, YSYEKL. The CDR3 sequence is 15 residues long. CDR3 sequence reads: CASSQEGPSGNEQFF. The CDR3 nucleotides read TGCGCCAGCAGCCAAGAAGGACCTTCCGGAAATGAGCAGTTCTTC.

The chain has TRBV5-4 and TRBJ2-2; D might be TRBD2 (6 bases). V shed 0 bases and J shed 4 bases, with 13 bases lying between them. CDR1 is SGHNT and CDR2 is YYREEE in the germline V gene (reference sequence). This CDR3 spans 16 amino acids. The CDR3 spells CASSLGGVYSTGELFF. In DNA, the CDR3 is TGTGCCAGCAGCTTGGGGGGGGTTTACAGCACCGGGGAGCTGTTTTTT.

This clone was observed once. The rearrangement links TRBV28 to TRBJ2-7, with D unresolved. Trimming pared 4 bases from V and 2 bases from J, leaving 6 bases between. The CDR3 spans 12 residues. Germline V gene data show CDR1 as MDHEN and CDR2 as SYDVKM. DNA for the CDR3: TGTGCCAGCAGTTCCCCCCCCTACGAGCAGTACTTC. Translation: CASSSPPYEQYF. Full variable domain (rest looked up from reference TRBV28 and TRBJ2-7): DVKVTQSSRYLVKRTGEKVFLECVQDMDHENMFWYRQDPGLGLRLIYFSYDVKMKEKGDIPEGYSVSREKKERFSLILESASTNQTSMYLCASSSPPYEQYFGPGTRLTVT.

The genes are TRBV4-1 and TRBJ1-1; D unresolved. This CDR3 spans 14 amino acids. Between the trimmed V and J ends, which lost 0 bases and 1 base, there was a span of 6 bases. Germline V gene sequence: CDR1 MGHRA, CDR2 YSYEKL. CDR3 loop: CASSQEAWNTEAFF. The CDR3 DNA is TGCGCCAGCAGCCAAGAGGCATGGAACACTGAAGCTTTCTTT.

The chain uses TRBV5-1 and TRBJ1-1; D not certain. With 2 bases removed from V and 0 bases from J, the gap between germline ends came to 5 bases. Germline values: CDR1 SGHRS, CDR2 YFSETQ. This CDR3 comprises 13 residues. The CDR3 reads CASSFEVNTEAFF. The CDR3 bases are TGCGCCAGCAGCTTTGAGGTGAACACTGAAGCTTTCTTT.

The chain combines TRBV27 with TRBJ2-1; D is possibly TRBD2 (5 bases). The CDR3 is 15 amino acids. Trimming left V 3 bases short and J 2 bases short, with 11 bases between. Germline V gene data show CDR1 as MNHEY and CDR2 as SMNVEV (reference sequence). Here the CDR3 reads CASSLEAAAYNEQFF. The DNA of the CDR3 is TGTGCCAGCAGTTTGGAAGCGGCGGCCTACAATGAGCAGTTCTTC.

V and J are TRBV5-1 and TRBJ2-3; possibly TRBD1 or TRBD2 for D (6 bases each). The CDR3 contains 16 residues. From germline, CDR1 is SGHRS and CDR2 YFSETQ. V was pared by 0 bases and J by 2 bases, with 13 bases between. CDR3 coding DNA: TGCGCCAGCAGCTTGGATGGGGGGCATTACACAGATACGCAGTATTTT. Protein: CASSLDGGHYTDTQYF.

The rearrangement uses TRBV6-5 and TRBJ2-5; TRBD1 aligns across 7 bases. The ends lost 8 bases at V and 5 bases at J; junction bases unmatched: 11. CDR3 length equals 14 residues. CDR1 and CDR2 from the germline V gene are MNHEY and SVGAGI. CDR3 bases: TGTGCCAGCTCACTGAGGGGGCGAGGGGAGACCCAGTACTTC. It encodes CASSLRGRGETQYF.

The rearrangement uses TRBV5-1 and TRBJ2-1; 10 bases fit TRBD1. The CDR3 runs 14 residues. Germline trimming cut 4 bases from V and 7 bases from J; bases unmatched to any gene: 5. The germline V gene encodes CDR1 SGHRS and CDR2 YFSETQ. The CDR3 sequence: CASSTGQGTNEQFF. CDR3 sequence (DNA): TGCGCCAGCAGCACGGGACAGGGGACGAATGAGCAGTTCTTC.

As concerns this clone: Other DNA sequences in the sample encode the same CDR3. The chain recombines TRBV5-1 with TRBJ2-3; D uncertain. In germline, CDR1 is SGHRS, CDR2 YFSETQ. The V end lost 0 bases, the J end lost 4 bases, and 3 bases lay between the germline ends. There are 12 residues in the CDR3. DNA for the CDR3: TGCGCCAGCAGCTTGGGTGCAGATACGCAGTATTTT. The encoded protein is CASSLGADTQYF. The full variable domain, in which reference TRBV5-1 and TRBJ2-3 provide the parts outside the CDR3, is KAGVTQTPRYLIKTRGQQVTLSCSPISGHRSVSWYQQTPGQGLQFLFEYFSETQRNKGNFPGRFSGRQFSNSRSEMNVSTLELGDSALYLCASSLGADTQYFGPGTRLTVL.

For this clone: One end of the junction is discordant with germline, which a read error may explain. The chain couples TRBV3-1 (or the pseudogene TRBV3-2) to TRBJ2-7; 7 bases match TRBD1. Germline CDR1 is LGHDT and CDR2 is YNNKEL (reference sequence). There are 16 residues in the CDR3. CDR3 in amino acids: CASTQGSGQDSYEQYF. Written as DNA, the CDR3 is TGTGCCAGCACCCAAGGCTCTGGACAGGACTCCTACGAGCAGTACTTC.